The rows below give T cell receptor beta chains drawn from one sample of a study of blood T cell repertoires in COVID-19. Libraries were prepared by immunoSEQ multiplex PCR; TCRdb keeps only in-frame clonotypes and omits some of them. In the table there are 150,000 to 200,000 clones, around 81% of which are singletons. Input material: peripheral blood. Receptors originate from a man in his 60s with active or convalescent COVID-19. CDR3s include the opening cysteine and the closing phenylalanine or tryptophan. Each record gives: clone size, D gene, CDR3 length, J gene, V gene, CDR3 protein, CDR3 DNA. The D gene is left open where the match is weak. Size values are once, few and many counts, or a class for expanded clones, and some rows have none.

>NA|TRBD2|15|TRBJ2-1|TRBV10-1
CASSPAGGRGSGQFF
TGCGCCAGCAGTCCGGCGGGAGGGCGCGGATCTGGGCAGTTCTTC
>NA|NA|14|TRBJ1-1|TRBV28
CASSLETGNTEAFF
TGTGCCAGCAGTTTAGAGACAGGGAACACTGAAGCTTTCTTT
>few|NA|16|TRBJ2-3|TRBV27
CASSLRTGLLTDTQYF
TGTGCCAGCAGTCTCCGAACAGGGTTACTTACAGATACGCAGTATTTT
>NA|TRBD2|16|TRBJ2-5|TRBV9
CASSVGLAGGQETQYF
TGTGCCAGCAGCGTAGGACTAGCGGGGGGTCAAGAGACCCAGTACTTC
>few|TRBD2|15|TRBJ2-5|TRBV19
CASAIGRTSRETQYF
TGTGCCAGTGCTATCGGGAGGACCAGCAGAGAGACCCAGTACTTC
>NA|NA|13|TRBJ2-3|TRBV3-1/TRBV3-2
CASSRDRTDTQYF
TGTGCCAGCAGCCGAGACAGGACAGATACGCAGTATTTT
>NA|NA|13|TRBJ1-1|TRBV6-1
CASSEAAGTEAFF
TGTGCCAGCAGTGAAGCAGCGGGCACTGAAGCTTTCTTT
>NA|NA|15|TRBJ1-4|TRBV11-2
CASSLGYGGGEKLFF
TGTGCCAGCAGCTTAGGATACGGGGGAGGGGAAAAACTGTTTTTT
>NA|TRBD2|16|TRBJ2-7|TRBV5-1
CASSLGWEGISYEQYF
TGCGCCTCCAGCTTAGGGTGGGAGGGGATCTCATACGAGCAGTACTTC
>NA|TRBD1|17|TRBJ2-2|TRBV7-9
CASSLAGQGPNTGELFF
TGTGCCAGCAGCTTAGCGGGACAGGGACCGAACACCGGGGAGCTGTTTTTT
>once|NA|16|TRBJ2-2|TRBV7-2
CASSLGGIGSTGELFF
TGTGCCAGCAGCTTAGGCGGGATCGGCTCGACCGGGGAGCTGTTTTTT
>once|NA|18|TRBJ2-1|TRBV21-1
CATYPRAGAGAGRDEQFF
TGTGCCACCTACCCGCGGGCGGGAGCGGGCGCTGGACGGGATGAGCAGTTCTTC
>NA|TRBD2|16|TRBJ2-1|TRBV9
CASSVAGTSFVNEQFF
TGTGCCAGCAGCGTAGCTGGGACTAGCTTCGTAAATGAGCAGTTCTTC
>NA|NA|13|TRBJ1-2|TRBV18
CASSPPGNYGYTF
TGTGCCAGCTCACCGCCCGGTAACTATGGCTACACCTTC
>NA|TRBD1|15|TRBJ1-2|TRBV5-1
CASRGDRAAGYGYTF
TGCGCCAGCAGGGGGGACAGGGCCGCGGGCTATGGCTACACCTTC
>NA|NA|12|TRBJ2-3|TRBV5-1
CASGGGTDTQYF
TGCGCCAGCGGCGGGGGCACAGATACGCAGTATTTT
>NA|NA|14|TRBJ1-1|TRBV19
CASTLGGMNTEAFF
TGTGCCAGTACTCTAGGGGGTATGAACACTGAAGCTTTCTTT
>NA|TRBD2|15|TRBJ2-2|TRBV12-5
CASPPSGPNTGELFF
TGTGCTAGTCCTCCTAGCGGACCCAACACCGGGGAGCTGTTTTTT
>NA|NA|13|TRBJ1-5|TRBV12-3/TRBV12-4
CASRQYSNQPQHF
TGTGCCAGCAGGCAGTATAGCAATCAGCCCCAGCATTTT
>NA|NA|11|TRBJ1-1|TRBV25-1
CATYGNTEAFF
TGTGCCACCTATGGGAACACTGAAGCTTTCTTT
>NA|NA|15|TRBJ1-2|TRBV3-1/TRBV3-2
CASSPLGHQGDGYTF
TGTGCCAGCAGCCCCCTAGGACATCAAGGAGATGGCTACACCTTC
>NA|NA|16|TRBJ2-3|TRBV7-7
CASSLGPSPSTDTQYF
TGTGCTAGCAGCTTAGGGCCTAGCCCTAGCACAGATACGCAGTATTTT
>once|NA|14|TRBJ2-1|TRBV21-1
CASSKADQRGEQFF
TGTGCCAGCAGCAAAGCGGATCAGCGAGGTGAGCAGTTCTTC
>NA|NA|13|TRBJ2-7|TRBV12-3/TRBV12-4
CASSFDSGAEQYF
TGTGCCAGCAGTTTTGATTCTGGGGCGGAGCAGTACTTC
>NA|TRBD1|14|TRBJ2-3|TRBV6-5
CASRNRGSTDTQYF
TGTGCCAGCAGGAACAGGGGGAGCACAGATACGCAGTATTTT
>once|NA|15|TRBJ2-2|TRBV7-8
CASSLGGTSTGELFF
TGTGCCAGCAGCTTAGGTGGGACAAGCACCGGGGAGCTGTTTTTT
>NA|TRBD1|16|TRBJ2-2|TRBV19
CASTKPGQLNTGELFF
TGTGCCAGTACTAAGCCGGGACAGCTGAACACCGGGGAGCTGTTTTTT
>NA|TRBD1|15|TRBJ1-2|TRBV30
CAWSVGTGGACGYTF
TGTGCCTGGAGTGTTGGGACAGGGGGCGCGTGTGGCTACACCTTC
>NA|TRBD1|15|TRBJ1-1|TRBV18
CQSRGQGSDGTEAFF
TGTCAGTCAAGGGGACAGGGCAGCGATGGGACTGAAGCTTTCTTT
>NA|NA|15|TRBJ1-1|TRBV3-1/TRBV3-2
CASSQVNTRNTEAFF
TGTGCCAGCAGCCAAGTAAACACACGGAACACTGAAGCTTTCTTT
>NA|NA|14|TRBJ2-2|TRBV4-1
CASSHSSFTGELFF
TGCGCCAGCAGCCACTCGAGCTTCACCGGGGAGCTGTTTTTT
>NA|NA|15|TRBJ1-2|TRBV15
CATSPGRQANYGYTF
TGTGCCACCAGCCCTGGCCGACAGGCCAACTATGGCTACACCTTC
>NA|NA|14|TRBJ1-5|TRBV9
CASSRGGSNQPQHF
TGTGCCAGCAGCAGGGGGGGGAGCAATCAGCCCCAGCATTTT
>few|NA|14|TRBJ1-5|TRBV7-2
CASRGAGGNQPQHF
TGTGCCAGCCGGGGGGCAGGAGGAAATCAGCCCCAGCATTTT
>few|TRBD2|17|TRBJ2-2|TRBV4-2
CASSPASGTSGTGELFF
TGTGCCAGCAGCCCCGCAAGTGGGACTAGCGGGACCGGGGAGCTGTTTTTT
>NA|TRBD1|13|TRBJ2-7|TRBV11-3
CASSSQGMNEQYF
TGTGCCAGCAGCTCACAGGGGATGAACGAGCAGTACTTC
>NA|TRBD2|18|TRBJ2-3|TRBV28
CASSTIRVGGTITDTQYF
TGTGCCAGCAGTACCATAAGGGTTGGGGGGACTATCACAGATACGCAGTATTTT